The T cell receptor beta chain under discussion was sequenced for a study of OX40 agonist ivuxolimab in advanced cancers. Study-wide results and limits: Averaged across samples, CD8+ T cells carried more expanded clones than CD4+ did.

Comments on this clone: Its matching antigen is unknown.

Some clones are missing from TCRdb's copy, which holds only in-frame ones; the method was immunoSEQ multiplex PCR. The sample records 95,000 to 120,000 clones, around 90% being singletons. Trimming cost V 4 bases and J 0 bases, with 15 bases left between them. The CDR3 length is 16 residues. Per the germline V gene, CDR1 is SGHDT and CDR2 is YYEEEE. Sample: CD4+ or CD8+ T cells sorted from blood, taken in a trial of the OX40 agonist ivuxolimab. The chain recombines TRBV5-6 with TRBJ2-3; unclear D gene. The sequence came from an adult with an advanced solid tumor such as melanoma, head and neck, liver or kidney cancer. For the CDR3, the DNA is TGTGCCAGCAGCCTGGAATCGGGTTTCAGCACAGATACGCAGTATTTT. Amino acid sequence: CASSLESGFSTDTQYF.